This entry lists 16 T cell receptor beta chains sequenced from one sample in a study of T cell repertoires in cytomegalovirus infection. In TCRdb, the reads were re-called with MiXCR into one record per CDR3 protein. The repertoire consists of a few hundred thousand distinct CDR3 sequences, with approximately 18% occurring once and the leading ten covering under 9%. Material for sequencing was PBMCs. These receptors were taken from a human donor in good health (CMV status not recorded). Some clones in this sample may be carry-over from other donors' samples.

This clonotype was counted at least ten times. The V and J genes are TRBV7-9 and TRBJ2-1; possibly TRBD2 for D (6 bases). V lost 4 bases and J lost 8, with 30 bases in between. CDR1 is SEHNR and CDR2 is FQNEAQ in the germline V gene (reference sequence). CDR3 length: 19 residues. CDR3 sequence reads: CASSSPGGTAKRIQYEQFF. The DNA of the CDR3 is TGTGCCAGCAGCTCCCCCGGAGGGACGGCAAAGCGCATACAATATGAGCAGTTCTTC.

J is TRBJ2-1 and V is TRBV7-9; the D is unclear. With 8 bases removed from V and 6 bases from J, the gap between germline ends came to 17 bases. The CDR3 totals 14 residues. Germline V gene data show CDR1 as SEHNR and CDR2 as FQNEAQ (reference sequence). CDR3 loop: CASGILSTFNEQFF. The CDR3 DNA reads TGTGCCAGCGGAATTTTATCGACCTTCAATGAGCAGTTCTTC. The variable domain in full, with the rest retrieved from reference TRBV7-9 and TRBJ2-1, is DTGVSQNPRHKITKRGQNVTFRCDPISEHNRLYWYRQTLGQGPEFLTYFQNEAQLEKSRLLSDRFSAERPKGSFSTLEIQRTEQGDSAMYLCASGILSTFNEQFFGPGTRLTVL.

This chain links TRBV12-3 or TRBV12-4 with TRBJ1-1; no clear D gene. This CDR3 has 11 amino acids. V lost 2 bases and J 11 bases, leaving 9 bases between the germline ends. For the CDR3, the DNA is TGTGCCAGCAGTTTAAAGGTTAATGCTTTCTTT. The encoded protein is CASSLKVNAFF.

This clonotype was counted a few times. The chain couples TRBV9 to TRBJ2-1; 7 positions match TRBD2. The germline V gene encodes CDR1 SGDLS and CDR2 YYNGEE. The J segment lost 5 bases and the V segment lost 0 bases, leaving 8 bases of the junction unmatched. CDR3 length: 16 residues. This CDR3 reads CASSVEAGLYDNEQFF. Written as DNA, the CDR3 is TGTGCCAGCAGCGTAGAGGCGGGACTATACGACAATGAGCAGTTCTTC.

This clonotype was found many times. The chain is built from TRBV6-2 or TRBV6-3 and TRBJ2-3, with D perhaps matching TRBD1 (6 bases). Germline assignment: CDR1 MNHEY and CDR2 SVGEGT. The V gene lost 8 bases and the J gene lost 0 bases, with 12 bases spanning the gap. The CDR3 runs to 14 residues. For the CDR3, the DNA is TGTGCCAGCCGAGGCAGGGGCAGCACAGATACGCAGTATTTT. Translated: CASRGRGSTDTQYF.

The chain joins TRBV6-2 or TRBV6-3 to TRBJ1-2; no reliable D call. The germline gives CDR1 MNHEY, CDR2 SVGEGT. V dropped 2 bases and J dropped 5 bases, with 15 bases sitting between them. The CDR3 has 15 residues. For the CDR3, the DNA is TGTGCCAGCAGTTACGCATCCGGGCAGAAATATGGCTACACCTTC. As protein: CASSYASGQKYGYTF.

This clonotype has at least ten counts. This chain joins TRBV10-3 and TRBJ2-5; 8 bases match TRBD2. The CDR3 runs to 14 residues. Germline lookup yields CDR1 ENHRY and CDR2 SYGVKD. V dropped 3 bases and J dropped 5; count of bases not matched to a gene: 5. Written as DNA, the CDR3 is TGTGCCATCAGTGACGCGGGGGGCTTGGAGACCCAGTACTTC. Translating it yields CAISDAGGLETQYF.

V is TRBV9 and J is TRBJ2-1; 10 bases are a match to TRBD1. The CDR3 runs to 14 residues. V trimming: 2 bases; J trimming: 7 bases; junction bases outside the gene matches: 3. Germline V gives CDR1 SGDLS, CDR2 YYNGEE. As DNA, the CDR3 is TGTGCCAGCAGCGTCGGACAGGGGGATAATGAGCAGTTCTTC. As protein: CASSVGQGDNEQFF.

V and J are TRBV4-2 and TRBJ2-5, with a possible D match to TRBD2 (7 bases). The ends were cut back, 7 bases at V and 5 bases at J, with 17 bases in the middle. The CDR3 contains 14 residues. CDR1 is LGHNA and CDR2 is YNFKEQ in the germline V gene. In DNA form, the CDR3 reads TGTGCCAGCAATCGAGGGGGGGTAGGGGAGACCCAGTACTTC. Protein product: CASNRGGVGETQYF.

The table lists this clonotype with many counts. The rearrangement joins TRBV28 to TRBJ1-5; TRBD1 is a possible D gene (6 bases). CDR3 length: 15 amino acids. V was clipped by 3 bases and J by 0 bases, with 9 bases between them. The V gene's germline CDR1 is MDHEN and CDR2 SYDVKM. The CDR3 sequence is CASSFGQSSNQPQHF. CDR3 nucleotides: TGTGCCAGCAGTTTTGGACAGTCTAGCAATCAGCCCCAGCATTTT.

Many counts were recorded for this clonotype. The chain joins TRBV7-6 to TRBJ2-1, with 8 bases matching TRBD1. Trimming cost V 6 bases and J 6 bases; bases outside gene matches: 10. The CDR3 runs 15 residues. Germline V gives CDR1 SGHVS, CDR2 FNYEAQ. As DNA, the CDR3 is TGTGCCAGCAGGTCCGGGACAGGTATTGGCAATGAGCAGTTCTTC. This encodes CASRSGTGIGNEQFF.

This clonotype was counted only a few times. V usage is TRBV7-2 and J usage is TRBJ2-7, with D perhaps TRBD2 (6 bases). CDR3 length: 12 residues. Trimming stripped 5 bases from V and 6 bases from J, with 11 bases between. Germline V gene data show CDR1 as SGHTA and CDR2 as FQGNSA. CDR3: CASSIQGLEQYF. Written as DNA, the CDR3 is TGTGCCAGCAGCATCCAGGGACTCGAGCAGTACTTC.

This clonotype has at least ten counts. This chain uses TRBV28 with TRBJ2-1; D unclear. Germline values: CDR1 MDHEN, CDR2 SYDVKM. This CDR3 is built from 16 residues. V lost 3 bases and J lost 0, with 12 bases in between. In nucleotides, the CDR3 is TGTGCCAGCAGTTTGTGGTTCCGAGCCTCCTACAATGAGCAGTTCTTC. Translated: CASSLWFRASYNEQFF.

This clonotype was recorded many times. The rearrangement uses TRBV7-9 and TRBJ2-1, with D perhaps TRBD2 (6 bases). Trimming removed 7 bases from V and 10 bases from J, with 20 bases in between. There are 14 residues in the CDR3. Germline CDR1 and CDR2: SEHNR and FQNEAQ (reference sequence). CDR3 in DNA: TGTGCCAGCAATAAAAGACTAGGGGTTGAAGAGCAGTTCTTC. The encoded protein is CASNKRLGVEEQFF.

The chain uses TRBV12-3 or TRBV12-4 and TRBJ2-1, with D tentatively TRBD2 (6 bases). Trimming pared 2 bases from V and 8 bases from J, leaving 10 bases between. This CDR3 contains 13 residues. Here the CDR3 reads CASSLLWGDEQFF. DNA for the CDR3: TGTGCCAGCAGTTTACTGTGGGGGGATGAGCAGTTCTTC.

This clonotype turned up a few times. The genes are TRBV12-3 or TRBV12-4 and TRBJ2-2; 8 positions agree with TRBD2. The CDR3 contains 14 residues. Unmatched junction bases numbered 5, after V lost 6 bases and J lost 5 bases. The CDR3 loop reads CASSREGRTGELFF. The DNA for the CDR3 is TGTGCCAGCAGCCGGGAGGGCCGTACCGGGGAGCTGTTTTTT.